This T cell receptor beta chain originates from a study of CD8 T cells in ankylosing spondylitis (dated 2017 in TCRdb). About the study as a whole: T cell receptor beta repertoires were profiled in healthy donors and ankylosing spondylitis patients so that disease-linked TCR variants could be found. The full study cohort was made up of under 30 ankylosing spondylitis patients and approximately 100 healthy donors. Peripheral blood samples were taken, and synovial fluid was additionally collected from ankylosing spondylitis patients.

The V end loses 0 bases and the J end loses 0 bases, and a stretch of 9 bases separates them. From the germline V gene, CDR1 is SGHRS and CDR2 is YFSETQ. The CDR3, from cysteine to phenylalanine, totals 15 residues. The DNA shown is the 45-base CDR3, in frame from base 1. Instrument on record: Illumina HiSeq 2500. Quantitative 5'-RACE with molecular barcodes was the method used to prepare the TCR beta libraries. The authors processed their data as follows. To identify disease-linked TCR variants, a new computational method was used, one built on a probabilistic model of VDJ rearrangement. TCRdb trimmed the raw reads at Q25, called clones with MiXCR and kept productive beta chains. Every distinct CDR3 protein forms one entry, paired with its most common genes and DNA. The V and J calls, along with clone size, are taken from TCRdb and not from the paper's own processing. Within this sample are some 140,000 distinct CDR3 sequences, with about 7% of them counted one time only. The top ten constitute roughly 12% of the sample.

This clonotype showed up many times. Its antigen has not been determined. Base quality data are lacking; no much larger clone is found one base away. The paper's findings and limits, for the study overall: The disease-linked clones were reported as significantly enriched in matched synovial fluid samples from ankylosing spondylitis patients. A CD8+ phenotype was shown by the disease-linked clones, which were found at relatively low frequencies in peripheral blood. Some motif variants had previously been reported in the synovial fluid and blood of reactive arthritis patients, which suggests shared mechanisms of disease initiation. Blood from ankylosing spondylitis patients appeared to be characterized by a TCR beta motif made up of several highly homologous amino acid variants.

Sequences were obtained from blood, either unsorted or a sorted T cell fraction (not recorded which). The origin of this receptor is a female donor with ankylosing spondylitis or in good health (not recorded which). Recombination connected TRBV5-1 to TRBJ1-1, and perhaps TRBD1 as D gene, on 6 matching bases. The CDR3 loop reads CASSLAGQMNTEAFF. The DNA sequence is given as TGCGCCAGCAGCTTGGCCGGACAGATGAACACTGAAGCTTTCTTT.